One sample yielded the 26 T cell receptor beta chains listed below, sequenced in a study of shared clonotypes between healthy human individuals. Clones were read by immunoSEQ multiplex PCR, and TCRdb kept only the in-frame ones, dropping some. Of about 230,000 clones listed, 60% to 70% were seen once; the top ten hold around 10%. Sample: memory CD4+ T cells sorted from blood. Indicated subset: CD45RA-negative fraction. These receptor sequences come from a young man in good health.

Written as DNA, the CDR3 is TGTGCCAGCAGTGGCGTTGGGAGCCCCACCGGGGAGCTGTTTTTT. Translated: CASSGVGSPTGELFF. The chain has TRBV6-6 and TRBJ2-2; possible D gene TRBD2, 5 bases. The CDR3 is made up of 15 amino acids. Trimming took off 5 bases at V and 4 bases at J, with 14 bases between the two ends. Germline CDR1 and CDR2: MNHNY and SVGAGI (reference sequence).

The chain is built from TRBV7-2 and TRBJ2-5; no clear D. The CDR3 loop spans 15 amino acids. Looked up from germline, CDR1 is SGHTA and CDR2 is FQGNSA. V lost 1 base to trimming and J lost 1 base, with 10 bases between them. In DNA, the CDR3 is TGTGCCAGCAGCTTAGATTGGACGAGCCAAGAGACCCAGTACTTC. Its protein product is CASSLDWTSQETQYF.

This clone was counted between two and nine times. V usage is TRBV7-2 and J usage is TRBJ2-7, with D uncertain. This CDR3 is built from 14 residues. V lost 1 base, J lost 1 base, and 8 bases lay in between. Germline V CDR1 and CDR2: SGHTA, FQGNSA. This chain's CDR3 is CASSLGGASYEQYF. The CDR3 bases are TGTGCCAGCAGCTTAGGAGGCGCGTCCTACGAGCAGTACTTC.

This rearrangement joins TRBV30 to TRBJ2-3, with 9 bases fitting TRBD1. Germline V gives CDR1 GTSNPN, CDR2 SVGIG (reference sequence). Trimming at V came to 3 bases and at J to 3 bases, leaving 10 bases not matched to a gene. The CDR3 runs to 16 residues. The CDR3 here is CAWSTGTGGATDTQYF. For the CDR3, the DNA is TGTGCCTGGAGCACTGGTACAGGGGGCGCGACAGATACGCAGTATTTT.

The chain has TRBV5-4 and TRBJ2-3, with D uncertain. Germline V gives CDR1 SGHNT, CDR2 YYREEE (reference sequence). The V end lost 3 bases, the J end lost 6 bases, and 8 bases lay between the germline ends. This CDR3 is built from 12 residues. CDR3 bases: TGTGCCAGCAGCTCCTCCTCGGATACGCAGTATTTT. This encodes CASSSSSDTQYF. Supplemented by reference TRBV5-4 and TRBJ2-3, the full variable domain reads ETGVTQSPTHLIKTRGQQVTLRCSSQSGHNTVSWYQQALGQGPQFIFQYYREEENGRGNFPPRFSGLQFPNYSSELNVNALELDDSALYLCASSSSSDTQYFGPGTRLTVL.

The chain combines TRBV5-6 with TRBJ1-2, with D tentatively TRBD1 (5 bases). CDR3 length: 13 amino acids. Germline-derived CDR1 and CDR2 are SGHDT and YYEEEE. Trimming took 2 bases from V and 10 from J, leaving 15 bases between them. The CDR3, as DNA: TGTGCCAGCAGCTTAAAAGAGGGGCGGACCTACACCTTC. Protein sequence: CASSLKEGRTYTF.

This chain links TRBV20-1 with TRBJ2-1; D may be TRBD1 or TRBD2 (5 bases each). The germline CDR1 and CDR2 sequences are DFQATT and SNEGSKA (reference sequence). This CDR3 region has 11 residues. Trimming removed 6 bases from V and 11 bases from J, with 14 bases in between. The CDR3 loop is CSASRDVQQFF. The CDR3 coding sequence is TGCAGTGCCTCACGGGACGTGCAGCAGTTCTTC.

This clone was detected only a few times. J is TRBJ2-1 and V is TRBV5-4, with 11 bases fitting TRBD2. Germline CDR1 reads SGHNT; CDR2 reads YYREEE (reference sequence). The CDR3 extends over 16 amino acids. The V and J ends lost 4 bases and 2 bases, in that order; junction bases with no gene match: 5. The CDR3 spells CASSPGTSGAYNEQFF. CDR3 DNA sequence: TGTGCCAGCAGCCCGGGGACTAGCGGAGCCTACAATGAGCAGTTCTTC.

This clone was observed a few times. The CDR3 DNA follows: TGTGCCAGTAGTATACGACAGAAACTGCTATCTGGGGCCAACGTCCTGACTTTC. Amino acids: CASSIRQKLLSGANVLTF. The gene calls are TRBV19 and TRBJ2-6; TRBD1 is a possible D gene (5 bases). V lost 2 bases and J 1 base, leaving 15 bases between the germline ends. Germline loops: CDR1 LNHDA, CDR2 SQIVND (reference sequence). The CDR3 has 18 residues.

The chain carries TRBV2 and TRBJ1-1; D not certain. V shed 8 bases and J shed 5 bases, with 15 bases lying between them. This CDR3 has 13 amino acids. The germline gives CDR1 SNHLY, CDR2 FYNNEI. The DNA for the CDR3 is TGTGCCAGCTGTCAGCGGGAGGAGACTGAAGCTTTCTTT. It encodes CASCQREETEAFF.

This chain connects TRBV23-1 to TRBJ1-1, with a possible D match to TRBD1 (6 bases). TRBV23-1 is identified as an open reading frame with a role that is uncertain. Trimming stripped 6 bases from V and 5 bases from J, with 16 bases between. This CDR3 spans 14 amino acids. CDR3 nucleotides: TGCGCCAGCAGGACATCAGGGGAGAGGACTGAAGCTTTCTTT. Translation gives CASRTSGERTEAFF.

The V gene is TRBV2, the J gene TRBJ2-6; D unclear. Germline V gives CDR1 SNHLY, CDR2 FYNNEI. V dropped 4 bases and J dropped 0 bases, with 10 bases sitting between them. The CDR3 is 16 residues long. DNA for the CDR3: TGTGCCAGCAGTGTGGATGTGCCCTCTGGGGCCAACGTCCTGACTTTC. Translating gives CASSVDVPSGANVLTF.

The chain's CDR3 is CASRAGLAVGEQYF. CDR3 coding DNA: TGTGCCAGCAGAGCGGGACTAGCGGTAGGCGAGCAGTACTTC. The J gene is TRBJ2-7, the V gene TRBV2, with 11 bases lining up with TRBD2. Trimming removed 6 bases from V and 6 bases from J; junction bases left unmatched: 7. The germline gives CDR1 SNHLY, CDR2 FYNNEI. This CDR3 comprises 14 residues.

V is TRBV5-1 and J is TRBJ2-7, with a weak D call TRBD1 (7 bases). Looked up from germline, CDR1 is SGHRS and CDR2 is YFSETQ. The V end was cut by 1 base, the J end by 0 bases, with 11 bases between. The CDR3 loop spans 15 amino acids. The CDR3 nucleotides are TGCGCCAGCAGCTTGCAGGGGGGAAGCTCCTACGAGCAGTACTTC. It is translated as CASSLQGGSSYEQYF. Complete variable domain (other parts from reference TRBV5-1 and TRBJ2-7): KAGVTQTPRYLIKTRGQQVTLSCSPISGHRSVSWYQQTPGQGLQFLFEYFSETQRNKGNFPGRFSGRQFSNSRSEMNVSTLELGDSALYLCASSLQGGSSYEQYFGPGTRLTVT.

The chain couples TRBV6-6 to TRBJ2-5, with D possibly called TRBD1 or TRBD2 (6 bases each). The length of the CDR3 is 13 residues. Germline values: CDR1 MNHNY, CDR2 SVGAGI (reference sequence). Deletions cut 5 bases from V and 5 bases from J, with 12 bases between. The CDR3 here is CASSPGGRETQYF. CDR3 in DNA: TGTGCCAGCAGTCCCGGGGGCAGGGAGACCCAGTACTTC.

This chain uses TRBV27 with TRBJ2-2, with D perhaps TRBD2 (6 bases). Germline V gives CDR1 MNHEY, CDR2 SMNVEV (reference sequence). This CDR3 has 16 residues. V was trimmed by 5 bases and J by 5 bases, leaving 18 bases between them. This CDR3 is CASSHYGAGRTGELFF. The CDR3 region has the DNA TGTGCCAGCAGTCACTACGGGGCGGGGAGGACCGGGGAGCTGTTTTTT.

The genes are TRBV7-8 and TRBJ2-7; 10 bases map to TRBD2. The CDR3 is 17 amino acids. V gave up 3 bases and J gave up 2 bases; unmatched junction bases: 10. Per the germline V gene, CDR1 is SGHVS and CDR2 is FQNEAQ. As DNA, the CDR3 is TGTGCCAGCAGCTTGGAGACTAGCGGGTACGGCACCTACGAGCAGTACTTC. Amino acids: CASSLETSGYGTYEQYF.

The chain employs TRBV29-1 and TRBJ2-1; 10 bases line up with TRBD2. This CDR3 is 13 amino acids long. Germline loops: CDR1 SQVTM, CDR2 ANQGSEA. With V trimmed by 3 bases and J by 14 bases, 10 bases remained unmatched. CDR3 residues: CSVDLLAGEVEFF. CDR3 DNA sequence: TGCAGCGTTGATCTGCTAGCGGGAGAGGTCGAGTTCTTC.

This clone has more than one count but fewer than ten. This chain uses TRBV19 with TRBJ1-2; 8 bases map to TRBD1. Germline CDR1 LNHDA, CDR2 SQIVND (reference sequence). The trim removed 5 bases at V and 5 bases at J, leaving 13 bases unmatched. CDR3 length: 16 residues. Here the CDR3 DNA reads TGTGCCAGTAGTGACCCCGTGGGACAGGCACATTATGGCTACACCTTC. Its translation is CASSDPVGQAHYGYTF.

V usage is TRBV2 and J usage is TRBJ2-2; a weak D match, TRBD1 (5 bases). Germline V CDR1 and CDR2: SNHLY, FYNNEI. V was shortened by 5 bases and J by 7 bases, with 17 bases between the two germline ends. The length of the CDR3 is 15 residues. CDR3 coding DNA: TGTGCCAGCAGTCCCCCCAGGGAAAGAGGCGGGGAGCTGTTTTTT. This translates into CASSPPRERGGELFF.

CDR3: CASSDAATDTQYF. CDR3 nucleotide sequence: TGTGCCAGCAGCGACGCGGCCACAGATACGCAGTATTTT. V usage is TRBV7-9 and J usage is TRBJ2-3, with D unresolved. Per the germline V gene, CDR1 is SEHNR and CDR2 is FQNEAQ (reference sequence). Trimming left V 5 bases short and J 2 bases short, with 8 bases between. The CDR3 has 13 residues.

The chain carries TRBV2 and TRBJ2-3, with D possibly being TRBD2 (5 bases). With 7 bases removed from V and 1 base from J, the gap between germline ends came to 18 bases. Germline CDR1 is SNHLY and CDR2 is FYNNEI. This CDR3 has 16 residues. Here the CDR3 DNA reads TGTGCCAGCAACCCAGCCGGAGTGGAGGGCACAGATACGCAGTATTTT. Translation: CASNPAGVEGTDTQYF.

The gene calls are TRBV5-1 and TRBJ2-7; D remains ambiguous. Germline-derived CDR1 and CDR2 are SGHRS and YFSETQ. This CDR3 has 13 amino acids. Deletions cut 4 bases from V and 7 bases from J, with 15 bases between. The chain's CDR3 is CASSPVADGEQYF. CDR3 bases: TGCGCCAGCAGCCCTGTGGCTGATGGGGAGCAGTACTTC.

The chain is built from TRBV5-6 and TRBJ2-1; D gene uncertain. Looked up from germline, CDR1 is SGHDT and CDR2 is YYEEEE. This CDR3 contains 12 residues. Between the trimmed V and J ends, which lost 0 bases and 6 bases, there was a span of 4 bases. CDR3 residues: CASSLDGNEQFF. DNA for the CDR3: TGTGCCAGCAGCTTGGACGGCAATGAGCAGTTCTTC.

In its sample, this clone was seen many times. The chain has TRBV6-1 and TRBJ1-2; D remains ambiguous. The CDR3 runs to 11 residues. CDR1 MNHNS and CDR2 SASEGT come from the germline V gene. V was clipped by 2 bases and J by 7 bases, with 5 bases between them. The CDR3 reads CASSESGGYTF. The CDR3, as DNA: TGTGCCAGCAGTGAATCGGGTGGCTACACCTTC.

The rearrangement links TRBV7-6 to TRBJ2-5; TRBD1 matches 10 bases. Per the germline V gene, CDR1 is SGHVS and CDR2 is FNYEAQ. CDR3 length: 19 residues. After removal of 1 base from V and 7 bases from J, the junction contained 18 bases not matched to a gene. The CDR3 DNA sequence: TGTGCCAGCAGCTTAGTTGGGACAGGGGCCTCCGGCATTCGAGGGACCCAGTACTTC. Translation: CASSLVGTGASGIRGTQYF. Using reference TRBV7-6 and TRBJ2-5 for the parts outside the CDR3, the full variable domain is GAGVSQSPRYKVTKRGQDVALRCDPISGHVSLYWYRQALGQGPEFLTYFNYEAQQDKSGLPNDRFSAERPEGSISTLTIQRTEQRDSAMYRCASSLVGTGASGIRGTQYFGPGTRLLVL.